This T cell receptor (beta chain) derives from a study of radiation and T cells in renal cell carcinoma. The sample's time point: blood 4 weeks post-SBRT, at nephrectomy. Treatment noted: 15 Gy SBRT to primary tumor, nephrectomy 4 weeks later. Germline V CDR1 and CDR2: SGHDT, YYEEEE. The CDR3 is made up of 16 amino acids. V shed 4 bases, J shed 2 bases, and the junction held 9 bases outside the gene matches. Here immunoSEQ multiplex PCR was the method, and the copy in TCRdb shows in-frame clones only, minus some. The sample shows some 44,000 clones, 70% to 85% of them seen only once. The chain couples TRBV5-6 to TRBJ2-3; 8 bases match TRBD1. This specimen was blood, taken from a patient whose treatment included radiotherapy and nephrectomy. The sequence was collected from a woman between 70 and 85 years old with renal cell carcinoma. The CDR3 region is CASSPGLRGPTDTQYF. The CDR3 DNA is TGTGCCAGCAGCCCGGGCCTCAGGGGGCCCACAGATACGCAGTATTTT. Using reference TRBV5-6 and TRBJ2-3 for the parts outside the CDR3, the full variable domain is DAGVTQSPTHLIKTRGQQVTLRCSPKSGHDTVSWYQQALGQGPQFIFQYYEEEERQRGNFPDRFSGHQFPNYSSELNVNALLLGDSALYLCASSPGLRGPTDTQYFGPGTRLTVL.